The 20 T cell receptor beta chains below come from one sample, sequenced in a study of cytomegalovirus exposure and HLA in healthy donors. It was with 60 Vbeta and 13 Jbeta primers that the PCR ran. TCRdb's copy holds only in-frame clones and misses some; the assay was immunoSEQ multiplex PCR. The sample includes 150,000 to 200,000 clones, approximately 80% of them seen just once. Sequenced material: PBMCs. Receptors were obtained from a middle-aged man in good health and CMV-seropositive.

The V gene is TRBV11-2, the J gene TRBJ1-1, with 9 nucleotides matching TRBD1. The CDR3 runs 15 residues. CDR1 is SGHAT, CDR2 FQNNGV, per germline. V shed 5 bases, J shed 3 bases, and the junction held 7 bases outside the gene matches. CDR3 nucleotides: TGTGCCAGCAGCCCTACGACAGGGGGGTACACTGAAGCTTTCTTT. Translated, it gives CASSPTTGGYTEAFF.

V gene TRBV9 combines with J gene TRBJ1-5; possible D gene TRBD1, 5 bases. CDR1 SGDLS and CDR2 YYNGEE come from the germline V gene. The CDR3 has 15 residues. V was cut by 0 bases and J by 3 bases, with 10 bases left in between. The CDR3 nucleotides read TGTGCCAGCAGCGTAGCCGGACACCTCAATCAGCCCCAGCATTTT. Its translation: CASSVAGHLNQPQHF.

The chain combines TRBV13 with TRBJ2-7, with D possibly being TRBD1 (5 bases). Germline V lookup: CDR1 PRHDT, CDR2 FYEKMQ (reference sequence). V was pared by 5 bases and J by 0 bases, with 8 bases between. The CDR3 length is 13 residues. The CDR3 region is CASSLRDSYEQYF. The DNA for the CDR3 is TGTGCCAGCAGCCTCAGGGACTCCTACGAGCAGTACTTC.

This chain uses TRBV7-9 with TRBJ1-4; 12 positions agree with TRBD1. The CDR3 is 18 amino acids. Germline V gene lookup returns CDR1 SEHNR and CDR2 FQNEAQ (reference sequence). The junction had 8 bases not matched to a gene; V was cut back by 6 bases and J by 0 bases. The CDR3 loop reads CASSWDRGPLSTNEKLFF. CDR3 bases: TGTGCCAGCAGTTGGGACAGGGGGCCTCTCTCAACTAATGAAAAACTGTTTTTT.

This clone was picked up a small number of times. The chain is built from TRBV11-2 and TRBJ1-3; the D is unclear. The length of the CDR3 is 12 residues. V lost 6 bases, J lost 0 bases, and 3 bases lay in between. Germline CDR1 reads SGHAT; CDR2 reads FQNNGV. The CDR3 loop reads CASSLSGNTIYF. The CDR3 DNA follows: TGTGCCAGCAGTCTCTCTGGAAACACCATATATTTT.

The CDR3 DNA reads as TGTGCCAGCAGCCTAGGGGACAGAACGAACACTGAAGCTTTCTTT. Its protein product is CASSLGDRTNTEAFF. The gene calls are TRBV6-5 and TRBJ1-1; 7 bases are shared with TRBD1. V gave up 6 bases and J gave up 1 base; unmatched junction bases: 8. The CDR3 is 15 amino acids. Germline-derived CDR1 and CDR2 are MNHEY and SVGAGI.

The gene calls are TRBV2 and TRBJ1-5; 11 nucleotides line up with TRBD1. The trim removed 7 bases at V and 6 bases at J, leaving 8 bases unmatched. Germline assignment: CDR1 SNHLY and CDR2 FYNNEI. This CDR3 comprises 15 residues. The CDR3 is CASTPGTGGFQPQHF. In DNA, the CDR3 is TGTGCCAGCACCCCGGGGACAGGGGGATTTCAGCCCCAGCATTTT.

The chain links TRBV5-4 to TRBJ2-1, with D unclear. Germline lookup yields CDR1 SGHNT and CDR2 YYREEE (reference sequence). Trimming took off 0 bases at V and 10 bases at J, with 8 bases between the two ends. The CDR3 length is 12 residues. For the CDR3, the DNA is TGTGCCAGCAGCTTGGGGGCACGGGAGCAGTTCTTC. As protein: CASSLGAREQFF. Full variable domain (outside the CDR3, taken from reference TRBV5-4 and TRBJ2-1): ETGVTQSPTHLIKTRGQQVTLRCSSQSGHNTVSWYQQALGQGPQFIFQYYREEENGRGNFPPRFSGLQFPNYSSELNVNALELDDSALYLCASSLGAREQFFGPGTRLTVL.

Comment on this clone: Its ends do not fully match the called genes, so a read error is possible. This sequence joins TRBV7-7 and TRBJ1-4; 7 bases match TRBD1. Germline CDR1 is SSHAT and CDR2 is FNYEAQ (reference sequence). The CDR3 extends over 13 amino acids. CDR3: CASSPGTDEKLFF. In nucleotides, the CDR3 is TGTGCTAGCAGCCCTGGGACAGATGAAAAACTGTTTTTT.

The chain recombines TRBV27 with TRBJ1-6, with TRBD1 matching over 7 bases. This CDR3 spans 13 amino acids. The J segment lost 10 bases and the V segment lost 4 bases, leaving 4 bases of the junction unmatched. In germline, CDR1 is MNHEY, CDR2 SMNVEV (reference sequence). The CDR3 region has the DNA TGTGCCAGCAGTTCGACAGGGCGGTCACCCCTCCACTTT. It is translated as CASSSTGRSPLHF.

In its sample, this clone was seen a few times. The gene calls are TRBV18 and TRBJ2-3; 10 bases align to TRBD2. V dropped 5 bases and J dropped 2; count of bases not matched to a gene: 7. Germline V gene sequence: CDR1 KGHSH, CDR2 LQKENI. This CDR3 comprises 16 residues. This CDR3 is CASSSLAGAPTDTQYF. In DNA form, the CDR3 reads TGTGCCAGCTCATCCCTAGCGGGGGCCCCCACAGATACGCAGTATTTT.

This rearrangement joins TRBV6-1 to TRBJ2-5; D gene unclear. Germline lookup yields CDR1 MNHNS and CDR2 SASEGT. This CDR3 comprises 14 residues. Trimming took off 2 bases at V and 5 bases at J, with 12 bases between the two ends. As DNA, the CDR3 is TGTGCCAGCAGTGAAACCTTTTCCGGGGAGACCCAGTACTTC. It yields the protein CASSETFSGETQYF.

A few counts support this clone. V gene TRBV15 combines with J gene TRBJ2-1; 9 bases map to TRBD1. The CDR3 totals 15 residues. Germline CDR1 and CDR2: LNHNV and YYDKDF (reference sequence). Trimming removed 7 bases from V and 5 bases from J; junction bases left unmatched: 9. The CDR3 is CATNGRDRVNNEQFF. The CDR3 nucleotides read TGTGCCACCAACGGCCGGGACAGGGTGAACAATGAGCAGTTCTTC.

The chain combines TRBV5-4 with TRBJ1-1, with TRBD1 matching 8 bases. The CDR3 is 17 residues long. CDR1 SGHNT and CDR2 YYREEE come from the germline V gene (reference sequence). V shed 2 bases and J 0 bases; nucleotides not matched to a gene: 9. CDR3 DNA: TGTGCCAGCAGCTTCGGGGACAGGCGTATTATGAACACTGAAGCTTTCTTT. Translating it yields CASSFGDRRIMNTEAFF.

J is TRBJ2-7 and V is TRBV27; TRBD1 matches 8 bases. V lost 5 bases to trimming and J lost 2 bases; unmatched junction nucleotides: 5. The germline gives CDR1 MNHEY, CDR2 SMNVEV (reference sequence). The CDR3 has 14 amino acids. CDR3 bases: TGTGCCAGCAGTCCAGACAGGGGTCCCTACGAGCAGTACTTC. Protein product: CASSPDRGPYEQYF.

The sample holds one count of this clone. V and J are TRBV14 and TRBJ1-3; D not certain. V lost 1 base and J lost 4, with 17 bases in between. CDR1 is SGHDN and CDR2 is FVKESK in the germline V gene. The CDR3 runs 17 residues. This CDR3 reads CASSQVETLLSGNTIYF. The DNA of the CDR3 is TGTGCCAGCAGCCAAGTAGAGACATTGCTCTCAGGAAACACCATATATTTT.

V usage is TRBV5-1 and J usage is TRBJ2-3; 8 positions match TRBD2. This CDR3 has 15 amino acids. The germline CDR1 and CDR2 sequences are SGHRS and YFSETQ. The trim removed 4 bases at V and 8 bases at J, leaving 12 bases unmatched. DNA of the CDR3: TGCGCCAGCAGCGAATCGTCCGGGACTAGGGCTACGCAGTATTTT. Its protein is CASSESSGTRATQYF.

In this sample, this clone turned up a few times. The chain recombines TRBV5-1 with TRBJ2-7; 9 bases line up with TRBD1. V dropped 2 bases and J dropped 3; count of bases not matched to a gene: 15. Germline V CDR1 and CDR2: SGHRS, YFSETQ. The CDR3 is 18 amino acids. CDR3 amino acids: CASSLWATGQGRSYEQYV. The CDR3 DNA sequence: TGCGCCAGCAGCTTATGGGCGACGGGACAGGGACGTAGCTACGAGCAGTACGTC.

This clone was counted a few times. The chain is built from TRBV10-2 and TRBJ1-1; D not certain. CDR3 length: 14 amino acids. Between the trimmed V and J ends, which lost 0 bases and 6 bases, there was a span of 11 bases. CDR1 is WSHSY, CDR2 SAAADI, per germline. The chain's CDR3 is CASSESYIPAEAFF. CDR3 bases: TGCGCCAGCAGTGAGTCATATATCCCCGCTGAAGCTTTCTTT.

This clone was observed a few times. The genes are TRBV5-6 and TRBJ1-1; 9 nucleotides line up with TRBD1. The CDR3 spans 14 residues. Germline V lookup: CDR1 SGHDT, CDR2 YYEEEE. The junction had 6 bases not matched to a gene; V was cut back by 4 bases and J by 5 bases. The CDR3 DNA follows: TGTGCCAGCAGCGTACAGGGGGCAGAAACTGAAGCTTTCTTT. It codes for CASSVQGAETEAFF.